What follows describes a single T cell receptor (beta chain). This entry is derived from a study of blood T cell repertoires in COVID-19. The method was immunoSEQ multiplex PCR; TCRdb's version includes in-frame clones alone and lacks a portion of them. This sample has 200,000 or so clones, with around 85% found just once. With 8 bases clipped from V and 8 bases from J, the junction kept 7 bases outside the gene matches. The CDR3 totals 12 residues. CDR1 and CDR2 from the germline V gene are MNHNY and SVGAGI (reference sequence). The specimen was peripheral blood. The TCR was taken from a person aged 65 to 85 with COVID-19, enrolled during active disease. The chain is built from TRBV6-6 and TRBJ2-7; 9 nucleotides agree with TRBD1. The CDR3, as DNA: TGTGCCAGCTCTCGGGACAGGGCCAAGCAGTACTTC. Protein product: CASSRDRAKQYF.